Detailed here is one TCR beta chain. Its antigen is currently unknown. The source of the sample is a study of beta chain features in type 1 diabetes. The study, taken as a whole, reports: Within each of all four CD4+ subsets, Type 1 diabetes patients had TCRB CDR3s that were moderately but significantly shorter.

Expressed TCRB transcripts were sequenced, since all the RNA that had been isolated was reverse transcribed. Here immunoSEQ multiplex PCR was the method, and the copy in TCRdb shows in-frame clones only, minus some. The sample yields around 360,000 clones, approximately 12% seen once. The CDR3 is made up of 11 amino acids. Between the trimmed V and J ends, which lost 6 bases and 4 bases, there was a span of 7 bases. CDR1 is KGHSH, CDR2 LQKENI, per germline. The specimen was naive CD4+ T cells from blood. The TCR was taken from a woman under 30 with type 1 diabetes. This chain links TRBV18 with TRBJ2-7; weak D call: TRBD1 (5 bases). The CDR3 nucleotides read TGTGCCAGCTCTGGGGCTTACGAGCAGTACTTC. It is translated as CASSGAYEQYF.